This TCR beta chain derives from a study of blood T cells in healthy people across ages (dated by TCRdb to the mid-2010s). In terms of the full investigation: In model experiments, template switching captured about one uniquely barcoded TCR beta cDNA molecule for every two T cells. The study measured age-related changes in TCR beta repertoire diversity using deep sequencing normalized with unique cDNA molecular identifiers. The donors were divided into four age groups: young (average around 16 years), middle-aged (approximately 39), aged (around 67) and long-lived (approximately 74). To avoid experimental bias, donors of different ages were spread randomly across the sequencing lanes. Using the same blood draw, the study looked at two additional independent replicas of 1 million unique cDNA reads for two donors, one aged 18 to 30 and the other aged 80 or older.

Library preparation was by 5' RACE. The data were produced on an Illumina HiSeq 2500. The second PCR ran for roughly 6 to 11 cycles and used a J-beta primer mix along with a sample-barcoded 5' primer. A template-switch 5' adaptor carrying 12 random nucleotides introduced a unique molecular identifier onto each TCR beta cDNA molecule. At least 3 million CDR3-containing paired-end reads were obtained from each sample. First-strand cDNA was synthesized from all RNA with the Mint cDNA synthesis kit, primed by a TRBC-specific oligonucleotide. All cDNA was treated with uracil-DNA glycosylase and then went through a first 18-cycle PCR with the universal primers M1SS and BC2_uni_R. Turning to the authors' computational methods: For normalization, 1 million high-quality reads, each with a distinct molecular identifier, were randomly selected from each sample. Reads sharing molecular identifiers were discarded rather than binned into consensus sequences. MiTCR, run with a Q25 quality threshold and the strictest error-elimination algorithm, handled CDR3 identification, clonotype clustering and error correction. Lower-bound total TCR beta diversity was estimated with a nonparametric unseen species model using Euler transformation. TCRdb passed the public sequencing reads through fastp at Q25 and MiXCR, retaining productive beta sequences. Rows are combined by CDR3 protein, so each entry shows the most common genes and DNA. The V and J calls follow TCRdb's processing rather than the paper's. In all, the sample holds around 1.5 million distinct CDR3 sequences, and roughly 40% of those were seen once. Together, the top ten hold less than 8% of the sample.

Broad study findings and their caveats: Because donor CMV infection status was unknown, age-related changes in expanded clonotypes were potentially confounded. Observed TCR beta diversity per million T cells fell roughly linearly with age, and a significant reduction was already apparent by age around 39. There was a strong correlation between observed TCR beta diversity and the percentage of naive T cells measured by flow cytometry. Estimates of total diversity based on one million sequenced T cells were considered lower bounds and underestimates. Because profiling used bulk unsorted PBMCs, naive and antigen-experienced compartments could not be compared conclusively. Compared with the aged group, the long-lived group had more naive CD4+ T cells, fewer expanded clones and increased TCR diversity, suggesting age selection.

The 39 donors, aged about 6 to 95 years, were systemically healthy Caucasian individuals from Russia. Around 10 milliliters of peripheral blood were collected from each donor into EDTA-treated Vacutainer tubes. Ficoll-Paque density-gradient centrifugation was used to isolate PBMCs, with at least 7 million per sample. Total RNA, at least 6 micrograms per sample, was extracted from PBMCs with Trizol reagent. The percentages of naive CD45RAhigh/CD27high T cells were determined by flow cytometry on a PBMC aliquot from every donor. Compared with germline, V lacks 6 bases and J lacks 7 bases; bases without a gene match: 7. CDR1 and CDR2 (SNHLY, FYNNEI) derive from the germline V gene. The CDR3 holds 14 amino acids from the cysteine to the phenylalanine. The read is trimmed to its CDR3 DNA, 42 bases read in frame from base 1. In regard to this clonotype: No cognate antigen has been identified for it. No base-level quality is on record; no much larger clone is a single base apart.

The TCR originated in a woman aged 18-30 years in good health. What was sequenced was blood. The rearranged chain carries TRBV2 and TRBJ1-2; 11 central nucleotides agree with TRBD1. The nucleotides are TGTGCCAGCAGGGCGGACAGGGGGCTGGTTGGCTACACCTTC. This yields the protein CASRADRGLVGYTF.